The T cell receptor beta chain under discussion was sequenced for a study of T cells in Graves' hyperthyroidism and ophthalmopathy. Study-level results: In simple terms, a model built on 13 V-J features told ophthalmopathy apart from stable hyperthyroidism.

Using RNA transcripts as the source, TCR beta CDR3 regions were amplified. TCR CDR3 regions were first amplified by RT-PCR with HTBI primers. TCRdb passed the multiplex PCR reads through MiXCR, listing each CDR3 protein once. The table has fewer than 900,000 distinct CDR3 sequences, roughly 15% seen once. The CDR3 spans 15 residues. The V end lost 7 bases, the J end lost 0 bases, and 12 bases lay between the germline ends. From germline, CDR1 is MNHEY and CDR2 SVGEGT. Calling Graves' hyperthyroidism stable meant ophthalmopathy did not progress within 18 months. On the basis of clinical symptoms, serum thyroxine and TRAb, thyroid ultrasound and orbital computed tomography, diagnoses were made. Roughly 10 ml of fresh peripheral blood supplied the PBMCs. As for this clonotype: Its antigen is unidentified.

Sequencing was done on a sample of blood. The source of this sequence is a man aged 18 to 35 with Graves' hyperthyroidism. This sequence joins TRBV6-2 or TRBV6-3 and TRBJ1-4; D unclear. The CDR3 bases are TGTGCCAGCATGCAGGACCTTGCAACTAATGAAAAACTGTTTTTT. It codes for CASMQDLATNEKLFF.